This T cell receptor (beta chain) was identified in a study of vaccination effects on CD4 cells after COVID-19. General study results and limits: Only a few convalescent patients and no early post-infection timepoints featured in the study. Long after vaccination, the clones induced by infection and by vaccine shrank markedly in size.

Assay used: immunoSEQ multiplex PCR; TCRdb lists only in-frame clones, some missing. The table includes about 73,000 clones, about four fifths detected once. Sequencing was preceded by expansion of antigen-specific CD4+ T cells with viral peptide pools in the ViraFEST assay. Investigators separated out CD4+ T cells once around 10 days of culture had passed. Absence of prior SARS-CoV-2 infection characterized the vaccine recipients, who showed negative nucleocapsid antibodies. Researchers swapped half the medium for IL-2 medium on both days 3 and 7. A word on this clone: Its target is unknown.

The germline V and J ends were trimmed by 5 bases and 0 bases, with 20 bases remaining between them. From germline, CDR1 is SGHAT and CDR2 FQNNGV. The CDR3 is 18 residues long. J is TRBJ1-3 and V is TRBV11-2, with a possible D match to TRBD1 (6 bases). The sequencing here drew on CD4+ T cells from PBMCs cultured with HCoV-NL63 spike peptides, taken before COVID-19 vaccination. The receptor comes from a human donor who received a COVID-19 vaccine. For the CDR3, the DNA is TGTGCCAGCAGCCACTACCCAGACAGGTCCCCCTCTGGAAACACCATATATTTT. It encodes CASSHYPDRSPSGNTIYF. The full variable domain, completed using reference TRBV11-2 and TRBJ1-3, is EAGVAQSPRYKIIEKRQSVAFWCNPISGHATLYWYQQILGQGPKLLIQFQNNGVVDDSQLPKDRFSAERLKGVDSTLKIQPAKLEDSAVYLCASSHYPDRSPSGNTIYFGEGSWLTVV.